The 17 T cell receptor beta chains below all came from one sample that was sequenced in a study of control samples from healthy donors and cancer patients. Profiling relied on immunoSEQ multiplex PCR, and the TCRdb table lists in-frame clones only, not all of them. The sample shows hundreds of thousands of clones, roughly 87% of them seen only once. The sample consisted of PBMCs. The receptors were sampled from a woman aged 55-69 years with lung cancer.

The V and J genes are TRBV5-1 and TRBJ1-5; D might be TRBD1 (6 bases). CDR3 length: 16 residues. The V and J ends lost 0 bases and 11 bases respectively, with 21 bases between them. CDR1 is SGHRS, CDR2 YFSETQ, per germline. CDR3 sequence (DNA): TGCGCCAGCAGCTTGGGCATCCCGCCCGGACAGTCAGCCCAGCATTTT. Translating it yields CASSLGIPPGQSAQHF.

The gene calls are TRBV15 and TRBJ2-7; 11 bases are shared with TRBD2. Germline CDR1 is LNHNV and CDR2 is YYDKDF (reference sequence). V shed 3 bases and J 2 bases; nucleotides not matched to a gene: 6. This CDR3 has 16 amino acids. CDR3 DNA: TGTGCCACCAGCAGGGAGGGACTAGCGGTCCCCTACGAGCAGTACTTC. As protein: CATSREGLAVPYEQYF.

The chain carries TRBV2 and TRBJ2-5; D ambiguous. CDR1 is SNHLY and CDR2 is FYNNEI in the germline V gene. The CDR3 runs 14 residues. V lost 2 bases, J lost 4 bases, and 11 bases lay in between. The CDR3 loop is CASSEWPSGETQYF. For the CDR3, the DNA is TGTGCCAGCAGTGAATGGCCTAGTGGAGAGACCCAGTACTTC.

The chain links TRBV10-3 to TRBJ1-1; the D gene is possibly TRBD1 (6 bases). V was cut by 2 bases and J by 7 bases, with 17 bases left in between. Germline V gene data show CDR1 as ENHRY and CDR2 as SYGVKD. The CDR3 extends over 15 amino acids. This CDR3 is CAISERGAPTDEAFF. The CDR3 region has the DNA TGTGCCATCAGTGAGCGGGGGGCCCCGACAGATGAAGCTTTCTTT.

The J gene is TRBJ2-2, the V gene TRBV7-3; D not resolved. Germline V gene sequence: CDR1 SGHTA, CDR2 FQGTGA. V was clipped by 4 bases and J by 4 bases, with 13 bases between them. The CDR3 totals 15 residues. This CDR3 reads CASSSPGLTTGELFF. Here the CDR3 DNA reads TGTGCCAGCAGCTCTCCGGGCCTAACCACCGGGGAGCTGTTTTTT. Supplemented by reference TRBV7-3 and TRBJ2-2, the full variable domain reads GAGVSQTPSNKVTEKGKYVELRCDPISGHTALYWYRQSLGQGPEFLIYFQGTGAADDSGLPNDRFFAVRPEGSVSTLKIQRTERGDSAVYLCASSSPGLTTGELFFGEGSRLTVL.

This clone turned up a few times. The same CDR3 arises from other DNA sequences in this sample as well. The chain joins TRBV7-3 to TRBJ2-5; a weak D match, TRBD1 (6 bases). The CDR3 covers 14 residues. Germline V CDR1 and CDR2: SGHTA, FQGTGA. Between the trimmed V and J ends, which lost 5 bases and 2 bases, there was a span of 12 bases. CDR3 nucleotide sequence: TGTGCCAGCAGCCCAACAGGGTTACAAGAGACCCAGTACTTC. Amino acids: CASSPTGLQETQYF.

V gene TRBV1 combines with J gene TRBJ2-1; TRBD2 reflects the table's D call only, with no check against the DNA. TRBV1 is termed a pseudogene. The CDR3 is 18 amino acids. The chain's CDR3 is CTSSQVISASVDTNEQFF. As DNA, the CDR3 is TGCACCAGCAGCCAAGTGATATCCGCTAGCGTGGACACCAATGAGCAGTTCTTC.

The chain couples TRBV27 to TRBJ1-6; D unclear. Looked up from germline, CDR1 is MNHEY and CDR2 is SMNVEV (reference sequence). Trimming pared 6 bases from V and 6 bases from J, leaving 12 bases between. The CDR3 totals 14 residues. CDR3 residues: CASSTLRLNSPLHF. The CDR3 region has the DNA TGTGCCAGCAGCACTCTACGGCTTAATTCACCCCTCCACTTT.

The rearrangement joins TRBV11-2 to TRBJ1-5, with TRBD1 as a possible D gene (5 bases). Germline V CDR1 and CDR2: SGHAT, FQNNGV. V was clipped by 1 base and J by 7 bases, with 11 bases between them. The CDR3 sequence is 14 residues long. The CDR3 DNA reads TGTGCCAGCAGCTTAGCAGGGATGGGACAGCCCCAGCATTTT. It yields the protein CASSLAGMGQPQHF.

CDR3 bases: TGTGCCACCAGTGATTTCGGCTTGACGAACACCGGGGAGCTGTTTTTT. It codes for CATSDFGLTNTGELFF. V is TRBV24-1 and J is TRBJ2-2; D gene uncertain. The CDR3 has 16 amino acids. In germline, CDR1 is KGHDR, CDR2 SFDVKD. V was shortened by 1 base and J by 0 bases, with 8 bases between the two germline ends.

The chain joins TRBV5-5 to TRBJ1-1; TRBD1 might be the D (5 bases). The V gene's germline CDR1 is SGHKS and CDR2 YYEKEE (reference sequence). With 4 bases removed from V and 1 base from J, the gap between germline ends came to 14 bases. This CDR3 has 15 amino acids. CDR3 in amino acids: CASSLSAGPNTEAFF. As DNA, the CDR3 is TGTGCCAGCAGCCTCTCTGCGGGGCCGAACACTGAAGCTTTCTTT. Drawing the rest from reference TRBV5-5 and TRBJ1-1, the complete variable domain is DAGVTQSPTHLIKTRGQQVTLRCSPISGHKSVSWYQQVLGQGPQFIFQYYEKEERGRGNFPDRFSARQFPNYSSELNVNALLLGDSALYLCASSLSAGPNTEAFFGQGTRLTVV.

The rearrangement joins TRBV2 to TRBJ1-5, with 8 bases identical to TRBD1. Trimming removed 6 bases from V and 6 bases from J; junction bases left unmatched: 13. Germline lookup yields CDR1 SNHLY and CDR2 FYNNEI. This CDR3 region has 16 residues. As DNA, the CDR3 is TGTGCCAGCAGCTTACAGGACAGGGCGACGACTCAGCCCCAGCATTTT. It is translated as CASSLQDRATTQPQHF.

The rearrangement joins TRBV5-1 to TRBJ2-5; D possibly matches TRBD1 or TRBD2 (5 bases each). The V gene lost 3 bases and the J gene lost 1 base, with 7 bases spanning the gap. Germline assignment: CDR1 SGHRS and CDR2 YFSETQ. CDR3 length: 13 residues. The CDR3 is CASSWGIQETQYF. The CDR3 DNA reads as TGCGCCAGCAGCTGGGGGATCCAAGAGACCCAGTACTTC.

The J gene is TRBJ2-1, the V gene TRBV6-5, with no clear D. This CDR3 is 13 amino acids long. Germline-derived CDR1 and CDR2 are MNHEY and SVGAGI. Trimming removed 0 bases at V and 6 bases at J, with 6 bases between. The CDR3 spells CASSYSQLNEQFF. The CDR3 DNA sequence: TGTGCCAGCAGTTACTCACAGCTCAATGAGCAGTTCTTC.

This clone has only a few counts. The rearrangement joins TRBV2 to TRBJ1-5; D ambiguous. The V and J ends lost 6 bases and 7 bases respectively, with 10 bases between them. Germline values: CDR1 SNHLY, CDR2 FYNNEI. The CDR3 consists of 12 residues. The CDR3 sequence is CASRGREQPQHF. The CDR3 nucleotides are TGTGCCAGCAGAGGACGAGAGCAGCCCCAGCATTTT.

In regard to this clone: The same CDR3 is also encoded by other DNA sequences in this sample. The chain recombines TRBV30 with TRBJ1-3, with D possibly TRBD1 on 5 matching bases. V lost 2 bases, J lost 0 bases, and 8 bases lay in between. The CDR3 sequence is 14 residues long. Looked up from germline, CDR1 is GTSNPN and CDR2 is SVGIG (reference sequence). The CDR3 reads CAWSRGSSGNTIYF. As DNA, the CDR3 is TGTGCCTGGAGTCGGGGGAGCTCTGGAAACACCATATATTTT.

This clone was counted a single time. The CDR3 DNA reads TGCAGCGCTACCGAGGCGGGGGTTGGATATGAGCAGTTCTTC. This codes for CSATEAGVGYEQFF. The rearrangement uses TRBV29-1 and TRBJ2-1, with 7 bases matching TRBD2. V shed 7 bases, J shed 8 bases, and the junction held 14 bases outside the gene matches. Per germline, CDR1 SQVTM and CDR2 ANQGSEA. This CDR3 has 14 residues.